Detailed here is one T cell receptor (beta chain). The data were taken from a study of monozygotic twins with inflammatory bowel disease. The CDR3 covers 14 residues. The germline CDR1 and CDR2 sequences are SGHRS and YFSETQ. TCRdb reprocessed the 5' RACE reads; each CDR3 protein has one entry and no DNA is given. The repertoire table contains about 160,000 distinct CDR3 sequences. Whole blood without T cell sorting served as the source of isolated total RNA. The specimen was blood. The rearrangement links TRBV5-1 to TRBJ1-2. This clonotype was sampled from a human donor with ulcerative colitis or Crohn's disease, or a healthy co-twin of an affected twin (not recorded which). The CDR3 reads CASSRGVHFYGYTF.